This T cell receptor (beta chain) was sequenced during a study of blood T cell repertoires in COVID-19. In the authors' workflow: Using reference gene primer amplification, nucleated cell counts were estimated. The repertoire was sequenced with immunoSEQ multiplex PCR; TCRdb's copy has only in-frame clones and lacks some. V, J and clone size were drawn from that table, and D and trimming were deduced from the DNA. Of more than 150,000 clones listed, roughly 79% are singletons. Patients at the Seattle site were enrolled during active infection and followed longitudinally. Germline loops: CDR1 GTSNPN, CDR2 SVGIG (reference sequence). The length of the CDR3 is 15 residues. The V gene lost 5 bases and the J gene lost 0 bases, with 16 bases spanning the gap.

The chain combines TRBV30 with TRBJ1-2, with D tentatively TRBD1 (6 bases). The TCR originated in a woman older than 75 with COVID-19, enrolled during active disease. Sample: peripheral blood. Written as DNA, the CDR3 is TGTGCCTGGGTTGTCCCAAGGACAGCTAACTATGGCTACACCTTC. Translation: CAWVVPRTANYGYTF. The whole variable domain, filled in from reference TRBV30 and TRBJ1-2, reads SQTIHQWPATLVQPVGSPLSLECTVEGTSNPNLYWYRQAAGRGLQLLFYSVGIGQISSEVPQNLSASRPQDRQFILSSKKLLLSDSGFYLCAWVVPRTANYGYTFGSGTRLTVV.